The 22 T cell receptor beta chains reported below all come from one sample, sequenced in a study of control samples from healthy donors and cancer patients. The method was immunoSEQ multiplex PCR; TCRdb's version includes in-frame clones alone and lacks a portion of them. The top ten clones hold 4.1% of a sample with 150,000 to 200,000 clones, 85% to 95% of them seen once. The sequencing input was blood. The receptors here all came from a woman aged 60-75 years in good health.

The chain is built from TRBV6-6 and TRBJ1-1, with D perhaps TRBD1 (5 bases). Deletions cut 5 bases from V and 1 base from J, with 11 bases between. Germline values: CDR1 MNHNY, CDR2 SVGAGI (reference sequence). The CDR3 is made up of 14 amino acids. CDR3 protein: CASSARVGNTEAFF. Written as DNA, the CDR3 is TGTGCCAGCAGTGCCAGGGTCGGGAACACTGAAGCTTTCTTT.

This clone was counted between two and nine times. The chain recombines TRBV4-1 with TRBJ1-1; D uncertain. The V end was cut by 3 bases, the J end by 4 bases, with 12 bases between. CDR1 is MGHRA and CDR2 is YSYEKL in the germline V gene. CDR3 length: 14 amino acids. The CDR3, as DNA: TGCGCCAGCAGCCACACCACCGGGAGCACTGAAGCTTTCTTT. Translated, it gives CASSHTTGSTEAFF.

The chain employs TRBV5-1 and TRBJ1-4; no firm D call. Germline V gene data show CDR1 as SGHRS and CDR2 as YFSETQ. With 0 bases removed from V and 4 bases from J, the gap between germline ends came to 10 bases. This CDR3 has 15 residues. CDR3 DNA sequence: TGCGCCAGCAGCTTGGTCGGCAGGATTAATGAAAAACTGTTTTTT. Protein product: CASSLVGRINEKLFF.

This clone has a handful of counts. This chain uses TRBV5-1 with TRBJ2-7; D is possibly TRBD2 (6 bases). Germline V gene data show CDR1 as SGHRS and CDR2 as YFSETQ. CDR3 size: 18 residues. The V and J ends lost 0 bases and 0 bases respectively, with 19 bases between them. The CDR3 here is CASSLAPGGLAYSYEQYF. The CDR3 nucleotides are TGCGCCAGCAGCTTGGCCCCCGGAGGGCTAGCGTACTCCTACGAGCAGTACTTC. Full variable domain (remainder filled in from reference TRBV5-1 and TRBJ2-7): KAGVTQTPRYLIKTRGQQVTLSCSPISGHRSVSWYQQTPGQGLQFLFEYFSETQRNKGNFPGRFSGRQFSNSRSEMNVSTLELGDSALYLCASSLAPGGLAYSYEQYFGPGTRLTVT.

Here the CDR3 reads CASSTKGSSPNYGYTF. CDR3 nucleotide sequence: TGTGCCAGCTCAACCAAGGGAAGTTCACCTAACTATGGCTACACCTTC. The V call is TRBV18, the J call TRBJ1-2; D uncertain. The CDR3 extends over 16 amino acids. Between the trimmed V and J ends, which lost 5 bases and 0 bases, there was a span of 16 bases. Germline CDR1 is KGHSH and CDR2 is LQKENI. Full variable domain (outside the CDR3, taken from reference TRBV18 and TRBJ1-2): NAGVMQNPRHLVRRRGQEARLRCSPMKGHSHVYWYRQLPEEGLKFMVYLQKENIIDESGMPKERFSAEFPKEGPSILRIQQVVRGDSAAYFCASSTKGSSPNYGYTFGSGTRLTVV.

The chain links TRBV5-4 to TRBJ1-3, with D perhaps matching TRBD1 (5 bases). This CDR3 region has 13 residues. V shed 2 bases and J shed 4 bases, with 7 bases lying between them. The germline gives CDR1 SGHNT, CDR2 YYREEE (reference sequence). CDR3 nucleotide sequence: TGTGCCAGCAGCTTTGCAGGGGGAAACACCATATATTTT. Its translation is CASSFAGGNTIYF.

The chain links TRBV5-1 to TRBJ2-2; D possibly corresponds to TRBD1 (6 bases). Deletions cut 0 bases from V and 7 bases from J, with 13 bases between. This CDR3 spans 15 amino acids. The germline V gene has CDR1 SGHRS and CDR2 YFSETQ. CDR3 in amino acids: CASSLAGVSGGELFF. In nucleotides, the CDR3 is TGCGCCAGCAGCTTGGCAGGGGTGAGCGGCGGGGAGCTGTTTTTT.

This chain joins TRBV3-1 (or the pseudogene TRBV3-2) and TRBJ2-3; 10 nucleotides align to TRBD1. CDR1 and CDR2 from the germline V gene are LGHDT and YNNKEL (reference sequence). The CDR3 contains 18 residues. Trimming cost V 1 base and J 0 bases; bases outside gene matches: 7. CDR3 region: CASSQGTGGSSSTDTQYF. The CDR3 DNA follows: TGTGCCAGCAGCCAAGGGACAGGGGGGAGTTCTAGCACAGATACGCAGTATTTT.

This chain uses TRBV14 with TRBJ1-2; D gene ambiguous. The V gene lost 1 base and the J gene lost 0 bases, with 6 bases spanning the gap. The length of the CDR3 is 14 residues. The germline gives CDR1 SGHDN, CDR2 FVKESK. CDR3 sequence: CASSQVGTNYGYTF. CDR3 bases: TGTGCCAGCAGCCAAGTTGGGACTAACTATGGCTACACCTTC.

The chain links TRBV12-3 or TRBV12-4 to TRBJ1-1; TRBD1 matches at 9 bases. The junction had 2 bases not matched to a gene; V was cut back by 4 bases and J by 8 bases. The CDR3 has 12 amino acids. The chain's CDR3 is CASSSGQGEAFF. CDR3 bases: TGTGCCAGCAGTTCGGGACAGGGAGAAGCTTTCTTT.

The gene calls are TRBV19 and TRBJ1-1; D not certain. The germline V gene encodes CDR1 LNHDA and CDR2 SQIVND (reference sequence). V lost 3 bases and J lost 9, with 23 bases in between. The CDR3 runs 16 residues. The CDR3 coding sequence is TGTGCCAGTAGTATCATACCGGCGCGTGGGAGTTTAAAAGCTTTCTTT. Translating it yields CASSIIPARGSLKAFF. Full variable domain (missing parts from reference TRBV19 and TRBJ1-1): DGGITQSPKYLFRKEGQNVTLSCEQNLNHDAMYWYRQDPGQGLRLIYYSQIVNDFQKGDIAEGYSVSREKKESFPLTVTSAQKNPTAFYLCASSIIPARGSLKAFFGQGTRLTVV.

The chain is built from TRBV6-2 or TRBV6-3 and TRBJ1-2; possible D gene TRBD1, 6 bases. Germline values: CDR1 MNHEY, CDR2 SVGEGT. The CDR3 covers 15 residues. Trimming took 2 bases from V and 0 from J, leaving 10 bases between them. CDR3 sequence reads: CASSYPDRPNYGYTF. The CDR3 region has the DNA TGTGCCAGCAGTTACCCTGACAGGCCTAACTATGGCTACACCTTC.

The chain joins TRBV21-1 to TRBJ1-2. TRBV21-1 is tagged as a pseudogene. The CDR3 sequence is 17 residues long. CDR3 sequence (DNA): TGTGCCAGCAGCAAAGCGCGGATTCGGGCGAGGGTACATGGCTACACCTTC. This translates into CASSKARIRARVHGYTF.

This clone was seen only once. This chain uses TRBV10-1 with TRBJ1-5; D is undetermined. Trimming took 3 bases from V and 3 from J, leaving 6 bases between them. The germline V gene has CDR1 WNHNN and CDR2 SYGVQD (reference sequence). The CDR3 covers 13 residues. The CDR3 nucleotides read TGCGCCAGCAGTGACAGCCTCAATCAGCCCCAGCATTTT. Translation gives CASSDSLNQPQHF.

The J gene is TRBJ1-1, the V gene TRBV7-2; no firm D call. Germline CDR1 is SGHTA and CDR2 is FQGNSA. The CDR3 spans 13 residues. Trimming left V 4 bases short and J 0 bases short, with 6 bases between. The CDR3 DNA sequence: TGTGCCAGCAGCTCCGGACTGAACACTGAAGCTTTCTTT. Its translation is CASSSGLNTEAFF.

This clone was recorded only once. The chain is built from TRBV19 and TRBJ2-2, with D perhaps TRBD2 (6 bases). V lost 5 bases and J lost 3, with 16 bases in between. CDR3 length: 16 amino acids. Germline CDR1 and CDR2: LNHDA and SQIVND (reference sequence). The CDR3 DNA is TGTGCCAGTAGTCCGAACTCGGGAGACTACACCGGGGAGCTGTTTTTT. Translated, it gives CASSPNSGDYTGELFF.

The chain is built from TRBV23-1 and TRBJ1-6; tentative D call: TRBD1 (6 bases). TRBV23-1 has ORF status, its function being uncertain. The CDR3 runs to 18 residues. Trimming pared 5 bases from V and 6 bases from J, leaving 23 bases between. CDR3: CASSATGRVRSGNSPLHF. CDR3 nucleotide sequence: TGCGCCAGCAGTGCGACAGGCCGGGTAAGATCGGGTAATTCACCCCTCCACTTT.

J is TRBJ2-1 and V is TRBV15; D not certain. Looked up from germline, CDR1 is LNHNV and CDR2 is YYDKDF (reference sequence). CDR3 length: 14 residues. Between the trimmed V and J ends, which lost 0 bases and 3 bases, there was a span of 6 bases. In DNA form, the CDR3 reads TGTGCCACCAGCAGAGATAACTACTACAATGAGCAGTTCTTC. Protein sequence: CATSRDNYYNEQFF. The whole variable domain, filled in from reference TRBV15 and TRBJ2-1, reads DAMVIQNPRYQVTQFGKPVTLSCSQTLNHNVMYWYQQKSSQAPKLLFHYYDKDFNNEADTPDNFQSRRPNTSFCFLDIRSPGLGDTAMYLCATSRDNYYNEQFFGPGTRLTVL.

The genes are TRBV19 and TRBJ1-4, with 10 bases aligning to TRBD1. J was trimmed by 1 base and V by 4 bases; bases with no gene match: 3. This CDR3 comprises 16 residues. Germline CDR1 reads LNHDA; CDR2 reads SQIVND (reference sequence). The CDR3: CASSRRTGGTNEKLFF. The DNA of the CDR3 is TGTGCCAGTAGTAGACGGACAGGGGGAACTAATGAAAAACTGTTTTTT.

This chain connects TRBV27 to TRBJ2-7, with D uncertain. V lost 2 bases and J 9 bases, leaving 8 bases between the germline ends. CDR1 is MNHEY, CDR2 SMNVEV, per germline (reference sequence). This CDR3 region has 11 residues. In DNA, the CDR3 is TGTGCCAGCAGTTTAAGCAGCGTGCAGTACTTC. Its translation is CASSLSSVQYF.

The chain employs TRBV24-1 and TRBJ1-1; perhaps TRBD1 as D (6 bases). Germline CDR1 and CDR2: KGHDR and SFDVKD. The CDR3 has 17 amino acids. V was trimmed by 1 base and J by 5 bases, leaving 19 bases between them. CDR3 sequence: CATSDLSLNREETEAFF. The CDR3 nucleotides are TGTGCCACCAGTGATTTATCTTTGAACAGGGAAGAGACTGAAGCTTTCTTT.

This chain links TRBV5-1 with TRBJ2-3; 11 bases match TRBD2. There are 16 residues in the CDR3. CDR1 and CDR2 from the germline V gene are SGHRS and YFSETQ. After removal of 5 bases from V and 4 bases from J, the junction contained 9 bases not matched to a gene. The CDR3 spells CASSYTSGGGADTQYF. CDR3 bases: TGCGCCAGCAGTTATACTAGCGGGGGTGGGGCAGATACGCAGTATTTT.